This is a list of T cell receptor beta chains from one sample in a study of T cell changes during pregnancy in multiple sclerosis. Assay used: immunoSEQ multiplex PCR; TCRdb lists only in-frame clones, some missing. The sample contains 100,000 or so clones, around 90% of which appear only once. Material: peripheral blood, obtained in the second trimester of pregnancy. The receptor set was obtained from a female donor with multiple sclerosis, enrolled in a pregnancy study. Both conserved end residues are part of each CDR3. Fields, in order: D gene, clone size, J gene, V gene, CDR3 protein, CDR3 DNA. A D gene is named only where the DNA matches it firmly. Only some rows state a clone size, as once, few, many or a class for expanded clones.

NA NA TRBJ2-2 TRBV5-1 CASSLSAENTGELFF TGCGCCAGCAGCTTGTCAGCGGAGAACACCGGGGAGCTGTTTTTT
TRBD2 NA TRBJ2-5 TRBV7-3 CASSAMPSGEETQYF TGTGCCAGCAGCGCCATGCCTAGCGGGGAAGAGACCCAGTACTTC
NA NA TRBJ2-7 TRBV10-3 CAISPRRGVSPYEQYF TGTGCCATTTCCCCGAGGAGGGGCGTCTCGCCCTACGAGCAGTACTTC
NA NA TRBJ1-5 TRBV25-1 CASRGAGERQPQHF TGTGCCAGCCGTGGGGCAGGGGAACGTCAGCCCCAGCATTTT
NA NA TRBJ2-5 TRBV5-1 CASSLATSQETQYF TGCGCCAGCAGCTTGGCCACTTCACAAGAGACCCAGTACTTC
TRBD1 NA TRBJ2-2 TRBV28 CASSTERTGYTGELFF TGTGCCAGCAGTACCGAGAGGACAGGGTACACCGGGGAGCTGTTTTTT
TRBD2 NA TRBJ2-2 TRBV5-6 CASSPKFPSGGDTGELFF TGTGCCAGCAGCCCTAAGTTTCCTAGCGGGGGCGACACCGGGGAGCTGTTTTTT
TRBD2 NA TRBJ2-1 TRBV7-2 CASRPTSGPSYNEQFF TGTGCCAGCAGACCCACTAGCGGCCCTTCCTACAATGAGCAGTTCTTC
TRBD2 NA TRBJ2-1 TRBV7-8 CASSPRPARGGEQFF TGTGCCAGCAGCCCAAGACCCGCGCGGGGGGGTGAGCAGTTCTTC
NA NA TRBJ2-3 TRBV7-3 CASSPARGQDTQYF TGTGCCAGCAGCCCCGCCCGAGGTCAAGATACGCAGTATTTT
TRBD2 NA TRBJ2-7 TRBV4-1 CASSQVYSGESSYEQYF TGCGCCAGCAGCCAAGTGTATAGCGGGGAAAGCTCCTACGAGCAGTACTTC
NA NA TRBJ2-1 TRBV7-2 CASSLVGSSYNEQFF TGTGCCAGCAGCTTGGTGGGGAGCTCCTACAATGAGCAGTTCTTC
TRBD1 NA TRBJ2-1 TRBV19 CASSMTGGWGDEQFF TGTGCCAGTAGTATGACAGGGGGCTGGGGAGATGAGCAGTTCTTC
TRBD1 once TRBJ2-1 TRBV6-5 CASRRQGYNEQFF TGTGCCAGCAGACGACAGGGTTACAATGAGCAGTTCTTC
TRBD1 NA TRBJ1-5 TRBV29-1 CSARDRGNQPQHF TGCAGCGCCAGAGACAGGGGCAATCAGCCCCAGCATTTT
NA once TRBJ1-5 TRBV28 CASSSGTPNQPQHF TGTGCCAGCAGTTCTGGGACACCCAATCAGCCCCAGCATTTT
NA NA TRBJ2-7 TRBV9 CASSPSAGPSYEQYF TGTGCCAGCAGCCCCTCAGCGGGCCCCTCCTACGAGCAGTACTTC
NA NA TRBJ1-1 TRBV29-1 CSVLVNTEAFF TGCAGCGTTTTAGTGAACACTGAAGCTTTCTTT
TRBD2 NA TRBJ2-1 TRBV18 CASSPPAGLAASSYNEQFF TGTGCCAGCTCACCACCCGCGGGACTAGCGGCTAGCTCCTACAATGAGCAGTTCTTC
TRBD2 NA TRBJ2-5 TRBV7-3 CASRLAGGIQETQYF TGTGCCAGCAGATTAGCGGGGGGGATTCAAGAGACCCAGTACTTC
TRBD1 NA TRBJ2-1 TRBV7-3 CASSFLGTGHNEQFF TGTGCCAGCAGCTTCCTAGGGACAGGGCACAATGAGCAGTTCTTC
NA once TRBJ2-2 TRBV10-3 CAGATGVSGELFF TGTGCTGGGGCGACGGGAGTAAGCGGGGAGCTGTTTTTT
NA NA TRBJ1-1 TRBV30 CAWRTGLNTEAFF TGTGCCTGGAGGACGGGATTGAACACTGAAGCTTTCTTT
TRBD2 NA TRBJ2-7 TRBV7-9 CASTGGGPYEQYF TGTGCCAGCACGGGGGGAGGCCCCTACGAGCAGTACTTC
NA NA TRBJ1-1 TRBV4-1 CASSSSEGLRGTEAFF TGCGCCAGCAGCTCCTCGGAGGGGCTCAGAGGCACTGAAGCTTTCTTT
NA NA TRBJ1-5 TRBV5-8 CASSLKGQVGYSNQPQHF TGTGCCAGCAGCTTGAAGGGACAAGTCGGGTATAGCAATCAGCCCCAGCATTTT
NA NA TRBJ1-5 TRBV4-1 CASSLTDYSNQPQHF TGCGCCAGCAGCCTTACAGACTATAGCAATCAGCCCCAGCATTTT
TRBD2 once TRBJ2-5 TRBV5-1 CASRPLGRESQETQYF TGCGCCAGCAGGCCCTTAGGGCGGGAGAGTCAAGAGACCCAGTACTTC
NA NA TRBJ2-5 TRBV9 CASSSTGIRETQYF TGTGCCAGCAGCTCCACAGGGATCCGGGAGACCCAGTACTTC
NA NA TRBJ1-1 TRBV2 CASSASDMNTEAFF TGTGCCAGCAGCGCGAGCGATATGAACACTGAAGCTTTCTTT